These 22 T cell receptor beta chains originate from one sample sequenced in a study of patients and donors after allogeneic stem cell transplantation. TCRdb re-called the RT-PCR reads with MiXCR, one entry per CDR3 protein. Of tens of thousands of distinct CDR3 sequences in the sample, around 46% were seen once. The sequenced sample was blood, either unsorted or a sorted T cell fraction (not recorded which). These receptors were collected from a human donor who was either an allogeneic HSCT recipient or a stem cell or donor lymphocyte infusion donor (not recorded which). It is not recorded whose cells these are; they may come from a transplant donor.

Regarding this clonotype: Relative to the germline gene, one junction end is altered; a read error may explain this. The chain links TRBV12-3 or TRBV12-4 to TRBJ1-1; D is possibly TRBD1 (5 bases). This CDR3 is 13 amino acids long. The CDR3, as DNA: TGTGCCAGCAGAGGGACGGTTAACACTGAAGTTTTCTTT. Protein sequence: CASRGTVNTEVFF.

This clonotype occurred a few times. The rearrangement links TRBV20-1 to TRBJ1-1; 8 nucleotides line up with TRBD1. The ends lost 3 bases at V and 0 bases at J; junction bases unmatched: 9. Germline lookup yields CDR1 DFQATT and CDR2 SNEGSKA (reference sequence). The CDR3 loop spans 16 amino acids. DNA for the CDR3: TGCAGTGCTAGGAGCCTGGCAGGGGGCTTGAACACTGAAGCTTTCTTT. This gives the protein CSARSLAGGLNTEAFF.

The rearrangement links TRBV28 to TRBJ1-4; TRBD1 might be the D (5 bases). Germline V gene lookup returns CDR1 MDHEN and CDR2 SYDVKM. V dropped 5 bases and J dropped 8 bases, with 21 bases sitting between them. The CDR3 is 16 amino acids. The CDR3 spells CASSKLKGLRGEKLFF. Here the CDR3 DNA reads TGTGCCAGCAGTAAACTGAAGGGACTCCGGGGAGAAAAACTGTTTTTT.

This rearrangement joins TRBV6-5 to TRBJ1-3; D remains unclear. Germline V gene lookup returns CDR1 MNHEY and CDR2 SVGAGI. CDR3 length: 13 residues. The V and J ends lost 6 bases and 2 bases respectively, with 8 bases between them. CDR3 DNA: TGTGCCAGCAGCGCCCCGCCTGGAAACACCATATATTTT. This gives the protein CASSAPPGNTIYF.

The chain carries TRBV11-2 and TRBJ2-1; D is undetermined. The V gene's germline CDR1 is SGHAT and CDR2 FQNNGV. Trimming took off 1 base at V and 6 bases at J, with 13 bases between the two ends. CDR3 length equals 15 residues. CDR3 in amino acids: CASSLGRSSPNEQFF. DNA of the CDR3: TGTGCCAGCAGCTTAGGGCGTTCCAGCCCCAATGAGCAGTTCTTC. The whole variable domain, filled in from reference TRBV11-2 and TRBJ2-1, reads EAGVAQSPRYKIIEKRQSVAFWCNPISGHATLYWYQQILGQGPKLLIQFQNNGVVDDSQLPKDRFSAERLKGVDSTLKIQPAKLEDSAVYLCASSLGRSSPNEQFFGPGTRLTVL.

The sample holds a few counts of this clonotype. The chain employs TRBV6-6 and TRBJ1-5; D may be TRBD1 (6 bases). Trimming removed 2 bases from V and 2 bases from J, with 13 bases in between. Germline V lookup: CDR1 MNHNY, CDR2 SVGAGI (reference sequence). The CDR3 extends over 16 amino acids. The CDR3 loop is CASSYEQGQGNQPQHF. As DNA, the CDR3 is TGTGCCAGCAGTTACGAGCAGGGGCAAGGCAATCAGCCCCAGCATTTT.

The rearrangement joins TRBV6-6 to TRBJ1-3; D is unresolved. Per the germline V gene, CDR1 is MNHNY and CDR2 is SVGAGI (reference sequence). The V end lost 0 bases, the J end lost 2 bases, and 11 bases lay between the germline ends. The length of the CDR3 is 16 residues. The CDR3 coding sequence is TGTGCCAGCAGTTACTCGAGAGCCGGGCCTGGAAACACCATATATTTT. It yields the protein CASSYSRAGPGNTIYF.

This clonotype occurred a few times. The V and J genes are TRBV12-3 or TRBV12-4 and TRBJ1-2, with D unresolved. The CDR3 has 14 amino acids. Trimming stripped 7 bases from V and 7 bases from J, with 19 bases between. CDR3 amino acids: CASTPSGGNGGYTF. The CDR3 coding sequence is TGTGCCAGCACCCCGTCAGGAGGGAACGGTGGCTACACCTTC.

This clonotype occurred a few times. This chain uses TRBV25-1 with TRBJ1-4; a possible D gene is TRBD1 (6 bases). Germline V gene data show CDR1 as MGHDK and CDR2 as SYGVNS. Deletions cut 1 base from V and 7 bases from J, with 10 bases between. The CDR3 runs 14 residues. The CDR3 here is CASSESGAGEKLFF. The CDR3, as DNA: TGTGCCAGCAGTGAATCGGGGGCCGGTGAAAAACTGTTTTTT.

With respect to this clonotype: The junction departs from germline at one end; a sequencing error may be responsible. This chain uses TRBV15 with TRBJ1-1, with D unclear. There are 14 residues in the CDR3. Germline loops: CDR1 LNHNV, CDR2 YYDKDF (reference sequence). The CDR3 coding sequence is TGTGCCACCAGAAGAGGGAACCTGAACACTGAAGCTTTCTTT. Encoded protein: CATRRGNLNTEAFF.

The rearrangement joins TRBV20-1 to TRBJ2-4, with D uncertain. Germline V gives CDR1 DFQATT, CDR2 SNEGSKA (reference sequence). This CDR3 has 15 amino acids. Deletions cut 0 bases from V and 6 bases from J, with 15 bases between. The CDR3 reads CSARDNGFLRNIQYF. The DNA for the CDR3 is TGCAGTGCTAGAGATAATGGATTTCTACGAAACATTCAGTACTTC.

The chain joins TRBV4-1 to TRBJ1-1, with D possibly matching TRBD1 (6 bases). The germline CDR1 and CDR2 sequences are MGHRA and YSYEKL. The CDR3 length is 15 residues. Trimming stripped 2 bases from V and 1 base from J, with 11 bases between. The CDR3 sequence is CASSQLGTPNTEAFF. The DNA for the CDR3 is TGCGCCAGCAGCCAACTCGGGACACCGAACACTGAAGCTTTCTTT.

The chain employs TRBV7-2 and TRBJ2-3; 8 bases are a match to TRBD2. Germline CDR1 and CDR2: SGHTA and FQGNSA. The CDR3 consists of 14 residues. Trimming at V came to 5 bases and at J to 5 bases, leaving 6 bases not matched to a gene. Here the CDR3 reads CASSPGLAVDTQYF. The CDR3 DNA sequence: TGTGCCAGCAGCCCCGGACTAGCAGTAGATACGCAGTATTTT.

This clonotype was found a few times. The chain couples TRBV4-2 to TRBJ1-1; D is possibly TRBD1 (5 bases). The germline V and J ends were trimmed by 1 base and 0 bases, with 9 bases remaining between them. CDR1 and CDR2 from the germline V gene are LGHNA and YNFKEQ. The CDR3 covers 15 residues. The DNA of the CDR3 is TGTGCCAGCAGCCAAGGCGGGGACCTGAACACTGAAGCTTTCTTT. Translated: CASSQGGDLNTEAFF.

V and J are TRBV7-9 and TRBJ2-5; D is unresolved. The V end was cut by 7 bases, the J end by 5 bases, with 14 bases between. The CDR3 contains 13 residues. Germline assignment: CDR1 SEHNR and CDR2 FQNEAQ (reference sequence). This CDR3 is CASIFPTEETQYF. The CDR3 DNA is TGTGCCAGCATCTTTCCCACGGAGGAGACCCAGTACTTC.

The J gene is TRBJ1-6, the V gene TRBV6-5; a possible D gene is TRBD1 (5 bases). V gave up 2 bases and J gave up 5 bases, with 19 bases separating them. The CDR3 extends over 18 amino acids. Germline CDR1 MNHEY, CDR2 SVGAGI. CDR3 region: CASSYVPLALGDNSPLHF. The CDR3 region has the DNA TGTGCCAGCAGTTACGTTCCTCTAGCCCTGGGGGATAATTCACCCCTCCACTTT.

CDR3 DNA: TGTGCCAGCTCACCAACGGCTAGCGGAAGCTACGAGCAGTACTTC. Amino acids: CASSPTASGSYEQYF. The J gene is TRBJ2-7, the V gene TRBV18, with 7 bases lining up with TRBD2. Germline V CDR1 and CDR2: KGHSH, LQKENI. The CDR3 length is 15 residues. V was pared by 2 bases and J by 3 bases, with 7 bases of the junction left unmatched.

This clonotype appeared a few times. The chain has TRBV4-3 and TRBJ1-5; 8 bases match TRBD1. Trimming cost V 0 bases and J 7 bases; bases outside gene matches: 5. This CDR3 is 15 amino acids long. Per the germline V gene, CDR1 is LGHNA and CDR2 is YSLEER. This CDR3 is CASSQDRGREQPQHF. The CDR3 nucleotides read TGCGCCAGCAGCCAAGACAGGGGGCGCGAACAGCCCCAGCATTTT.

The J gene is TRBJ1-4, the V gene TRBV20-1, with D maybe TRBD1 (5 bases). V was clipped by 7 bases and J by 5 bases, with 14 bases between them. The CDR3 length is 13 residues. Germline V gene sequence: CDR1 DFQATT, CDR2 SNEGSKA (reference sequence). The chain's CDR3 is CSGVAGRNEKLFF. The CDR3 DNA sequence: TGCAGTGGTGTAGCAGGGAGGAATGAAAAACTGTTTTTT.

This clonotype was detected a few times. The chain uses TRBV20-1 and TRBJ1-3; D is ambiguous. With 3 bases removed from V and 2 bases from J, the gap between germline ends came to 11 bases. CDR3 length: 14 residues. CDR1 is DFQATT, CDR2 SNEGSKA, per germline (reference sequence). CDR3 sequence (DNA): TGCAGTGCTAGTCGTTCGGCAGCTGGAAACACCATATATTTT. It yields the protein CSASRSAAGNTIYF.

The V gene is TRBV28, the J gene TRBJ1-1; 8 bases map to TRBD1. Germline V gene data show CDR1 as MDHEN and CDR2 as SYDVKM. CDR3 length: 14 amino acids. The junction had 6 bases not matched to a gene; V was cut back by 3 bases and J by 6 bases. The CDR3 DNA follows: TGTGCCAGCAGTTTGGTCCAGGGGGCTTCTGAAGCTTTCTTT. Translation: CASSLVQGASEAFF.

This sequence joins TRBV29-1 and TRBJ2-1; TRBD1 matches 7 bases. J was trimmed by 4 bases and V by 2 bases; bases with no gene match: 8. Germline CDR1 SQVTM, CDR2 ANQGSEA. This CDR3 is built from 15 residues. The CDR3 DNA reads as TGCAGCGTTGAACAGTGGGACAGCCGGTACAATGAGCAGTTCTTC. This sequence encodes CSVEQWDSRYNEQFF.